Listed below are T cell receptor beta chains from one sample, sequenced in a study of blood T cell repertoires in COVID-19. Sequencing was performed with immunoSEQ multiplex PCR; in TCRdb, only in-frame clones are kept and a portion is missing. Among 250,000 to 300,000 clones listed, 88% were seen once. The sample consisted of PBMCs or T cells enriched from blood (not recorded which). These receptors were taken from a woman in her thirties who had recovered from COVID-19. Both conserved end residues are part of each CDR3. The order of the fields is CDR3 DNA, CDR3 protein, clone size, V gene, J gene, D gene. The D gene is left open where the match is weak. Rows give clone size only sometimes, using once, few, many, or a class for an expanded clone.

CDR3 DNA: TGTGCCAGCAGCTTAGCACAGGGCCGCACTGAAGCTTTCTTT
CDR3 protein: CASSLAQGRTEAFF
clone size: NA
V gene: TRBV11-3
J gene: TRBJ1-1
D gene: NA

CDR3 DNA: TGTGCCAGTAGTATGATCTCCGCCGAGCCTCACCATTTT
CDR3 protein: CASSMISAEPHHF
clone size: NA
V gene: TRBV19
J gene: TRBJ1-3
D gene: NA

CDR3 DNA: TGTGCCAGCAGTGACAGGGTCACAACAGATACGCAGTATTTT
CDR3 protein: CASSDRVTTDTQYF
clone size: once
V gene: TRBV25-1
J gene: TRBJ2-3
D gene: NA

CDR3 DNA: TGTGCCAGCAGCTTAGGTTTTTCGGGACTCTACAATGAGCAGTTCTTC
CDR3 protein: CASSLGFSGLYNEQFF
clone size: NA
V gene: TRBV7-6
J gene: TRBJ2-1
D gene: NA

CDR3 DNA: TGTGCCAGCAGCTTAACGTCGGCACGGGATGAAAAACTGTTTTTT
CDR3 protein: CASSLTSARDEKLFF
clone size: once
V gene: TRBV7-3
J gene: TRBJ1-4
D gene: NA

CDR3 DNA: TGTGCCAGCAGTTCCCAACAGGGGGTCGGTTGGACAGATACGCAGTATTTT
CDR3 protein: CASSSQQGVGWTDTQYF
clone size: NA
V gene: TRBV28
J gene: TRBJ2-3
D gene: TRBD1

CDR3 DNA: TGTGCCAGCCGGGCCACAGGTTCGGGTCAGCCCCAGCATTTT
CDR3 protein: CASRATGSGQPQHF
clone size: NA
V gene: TRBV28
J gene: TRBJ1-5
D gene: NA

CDR3 DNA: TGTGCCAGTAGTATAGGCGAGGGTGCGGTCACTGAAGCTTTCTTT
CDR3 protein: CASSIGEGAVTEAFF
clone size: NA
V gene: TRBV19
J gene: TRBJ1-1
D gene: NA

CDR3 DNA: TGTGCCAGCAGTATATGGACTAGCGGGAGTATGAATGAGCAGTTCTTC
CDR3 protein: CASSIWTSGSMNEQFF
clone size: NA
V gene: TRBV2
J gene: TRBJ2-1
D gene: TRBD2

CDR3 DNA: TGTGCCAGCAGCCGTCCGACAGATACGCAGTATTTT
CDR3 protein: CASSRPTDTQYF
clone size: NA
V gene: TRBV11-2
J gene: TRBJ2-3
D gene: NA

CDR3 DNA: TGTGCCAGCAGTCATGACAGGGGGATCGCAACTAATGAAAAACTGTTTTTT
CDR3 protein: CASSHDRGIATNEKLFF
clone size: NA
V gene: TRBV27
J gene: TRBJ1-4
D gene: TRBD1

CDR3 DNA: TGTGCCAGCAGTGCCCTCCGCCCTAGCGGGGGCCCACTCAAAAACATTCAGTACTTC
CDR3 protein: CASSALRPSGGPLKNIQYF
clone size: NA
V gene: TRBV27
J gene: TRBJ2-4
D gene: TRBD2

CDR3 DNA: TGTGCCACCAGTGATTTGCGGGGGGCCGACAATGAGCAGTTCTTC
CDR3 protein: CATSDLRGADNEQFF
clone size: NA
V gene: TRBV24-1
J gene: TRBJ2-1
D gene: NA

CDR3 DNA: TGTGCCAGCAGCAACCCCAGGGGGCGAGGGACCGGGGAGCTGTTTTTT
CDR3 protein: CASSNPRGRGTGELFF
clone size: NA
V gene: TRBV13
J gene: TRBJ2-2
D gene: TRBD1

CDR3 DNA: TGCAGCGTTGGGACAGGTTCGGTCTATGGCTACACCTTC
CDR3 protein: CSVGTGSVYGYTF
clone size: NA
V gene: TRBV29-1
J gene: TRBJ1-2
D gene: TRBD1

CDR3 DNA: TGTGCCAGCAGCCCGGGGACAGGGGAAGAGACCCAGTACTTC
CDR3 protein: CASSPGTGEETQYF
clone size: NA
V gene: TRBV9
J gene: TRBJ2-5
D gene: TRBD1

CDR3 DNA: TGCAGTGCTGCCCTGGCCTATGGCTACACCTTC
CDR3 protein: CSAALAYGYTF
clone size: NA
V gene: TRBV20-1
J gene: TRBJ1-2
D gene: NA

CDR3 DNA: TGTGCCAGCAGTCTAAAATACGAGACCCAGTACTTC
CDR3 protein: CASSLKYETQYF
clone size: NA
V gene: TRBV11-2
J gene: TRBJ2-5
D gene: NA

CDR3 DNA: TGTGCCAGCAGCCCACAGATCTCTGGGGCCAACGTCCTGACTTTC
CDR3 protein: CASSPQISGANVLTF
clone size: NA
V gene: TRBV7-2
J gene: TRBJ2-6
D gene: NA

CDR3 DNA: TGTGCCAGCAGCTCGGACTTTGAGCAGTTCTTC
CDR3 protein: CASSSDFEQFF
clone size: NA
V gene: TRBV11-1
J gene: TRBJ2-1
D gene: NA

CDR3 DNA: TGTGCCTGGACTCCCAGTGCCAATTCACCCCTCCACTTT
CDR3 protein: CAWTPSANSPLHF
clone size: NA
V gene: TRBV30
J gene: TRBJ1-6
D gene: NA

CDR3 DNA: TGTGCCAGCAGTTTATGGTCCGGGAGCGCGGGAGAGACCCAGTACTTC
CDR3 protein: CASSLWSGSAGETQYF
clone size: NA
V gene: TRBV28
J gene: TRBJ2-5
D gene: NA

CDR3 DNA: TGCGCCAGCAGCCCCGGGGGGGGCCGAAGAGAGCAGTACTTC
CDR3 protein: CASSPGGGRREQYF
clone size: NA
V gene: TRBV5-1
J gene: TRBJ2-7
D gene: TRBD2

CDR3 DNA: TGTGCCAGCAGCGCCACAGGGCTCTCTGAAGCTTTCTTT
CDR3 protein: CASSATGLSEAFF
clone size: NA
V gene: TRBV9
J gene: TRBJ1-1
D gene: NA